The rows below give T cell receptor beta chains drawn from one sample of a study of human T cells and chemical hapten exposure. TCRdb reanalysed the RACE reads using MiXCR and keeps one entry per CDR3 protein. The sample has over 300,000 distinct CDR3 sequences; approximately 5% are singletons. The material sequenced was whole blood, taken in connection with sensitization to the hapten diphenylcyclopropenone (DPC). These receptors came from a woman aged 45-65 years with alopecia areata. Some clones in this sample may be carry-over from other donors' samples. CDR3s include the opening cysteine and the closing phenylalanine or tryptophan. Fields, in order: D gene, clone size, V gene, J gene, CDR3 DNA, CDR3 protein. A D gene is named only where the DNA matches it firmly. For some rows the clone size is stated as once, few or many, or as a class when expanded; others skip it.

-	few	TRBV29-1	TRBJ1-2	TGCAGCGTTGGGAAGACAAGCGCGGACTATGGCTACACCTTC	CSVGKTSADYGYTF
-	-	TRBV21-1	TRBJ2-2	TGTGCCAGCAGCACCGAGAAGGGACCCGGGGAGCTGTTTTTT	CASSTEKGPGELFF
-	many	TRBV3-1	TRBJ1-2	TGTGCCAGCAGCCAAAAGACAGCAGCTAACTATGGCTACACCTTC	CASSQKTAANYGYTF
-	many	TRBV28	TRBJ1-5	TGTGCCAGCAGTTTGGTCCAGGGTCCCCAGCATTTT	CASSLVQGPQHF
TRBD1	-	TRBV9	TRBJ1-1	TGTGCCAGCAGCGCGGGACAGGGCCTCACTGAAGCTTTCTTT	CASSAGQGLTEAFF
-	many	TRBV6-5	TRBJ2-5	TGTGCCAGCAGTTACTCGTATGGGGAAGGGGAAGAGACCCAGTACTTC	CASSYSYGEGEETQYF
TRBD2	-	TRBV12-3/TRBV12-4	TRBJ2-3	TGTGCCAGCAGTTTTGGTCTGGCGGGAGTCCTCGCAGATACGCAGTATTTT	CASSFGLAGVLADTQYF
TRBD1	few	TRBV20-1	TRBJ2-7	TGCAGTGCTACCGAATCACAGGGGGCAGGGGACGAGCAGTACTTC	CSATESQGAGDEQYF
-	many	TRBV29-1	TRBJ2-5	TGCAGCGTTGCAACGGTAGAGACCCAGTACTTC	CSVATVETQYF
TRBD1	many	TRBV4-1	TRBJ2-7	TGCGCCAGCAGCCCCCGGACAGGAAGCTCCTACGAGCAGTACTTC	CASSPRTGSSYEQYF
TRBD2	many	TRBV20-1	TRBJ2-1	TGCAGTGCAAGAGGGACTAGCGGGGGTTACAATGAGCAGTTCTTC	CSARGTSGGYNEQFF
TRBD2	-	TRBV12-3/TRBV12-4	TRBJ2-4	TGTGCCAGCAGTTTCCTAGCGGGAGGCTCCAAAAACATTCAGTACTTC	CASSFLAGGSKNIQYF
-	-	TRBV20-1	TRBJ1-1	TGCAGTGCAGGACGGATGAACACTGAAGCTTTCTTT	CSAGRMNTEAFF
-	-	TRBV5-4	TRBJ2-5	TGTGCCAGCAGTCCGGGGCTGGGGAGCCAAGAGACCCAGTACTTC	CASSPGLGSQETQYF
-	many	TRBV9	TRBJ2-1	TGTGCCAGCAGCCCACGAAGGGCGGGGTTGTACAATGAGCAGTTCTTC	CASSPRRAGLYNEQFF
-	many	TRBV29-1	TRBJ1-2	TGCAGCGTTGAAGACTATGGCTACACCTTC	CSVEDYGYTF